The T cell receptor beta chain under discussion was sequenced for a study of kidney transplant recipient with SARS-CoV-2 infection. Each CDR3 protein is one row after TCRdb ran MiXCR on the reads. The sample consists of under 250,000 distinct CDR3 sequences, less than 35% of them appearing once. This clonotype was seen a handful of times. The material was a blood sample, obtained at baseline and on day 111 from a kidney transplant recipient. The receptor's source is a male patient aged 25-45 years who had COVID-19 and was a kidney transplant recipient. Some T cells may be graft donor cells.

The CDR3 DNA is TGTGCCAGCAGCGTAGTAGGACTAGCGGGAACTTCCTACAATGAGCAGTTCTTC. This codes for CASSVVGLAGTSYNEQFF. The chain carries TRBV9 and TRBJ2-1; 12 positions agree with TRBD2. The germline CDR1 and CDR2 sequences are SGDLS and YYNGEE. The CDR3 has 18 residues. V dropped 0 bases and J dropped 1; count of bases not matched to a gene: 5.